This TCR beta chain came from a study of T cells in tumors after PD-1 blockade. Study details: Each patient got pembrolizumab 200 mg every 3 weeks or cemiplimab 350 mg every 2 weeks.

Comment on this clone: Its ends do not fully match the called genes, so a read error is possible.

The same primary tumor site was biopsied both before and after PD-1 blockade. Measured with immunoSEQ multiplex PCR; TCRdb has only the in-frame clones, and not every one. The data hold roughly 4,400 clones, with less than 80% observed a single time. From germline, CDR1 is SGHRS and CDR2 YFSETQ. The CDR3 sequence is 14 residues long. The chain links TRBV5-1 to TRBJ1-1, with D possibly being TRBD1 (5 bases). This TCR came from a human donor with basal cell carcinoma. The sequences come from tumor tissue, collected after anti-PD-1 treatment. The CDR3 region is CASSLQGRNSEAFF. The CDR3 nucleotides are TGCGCCAGCAGCTTGCAGGGTCGGAACTCTGAAGCTTTCTTT.